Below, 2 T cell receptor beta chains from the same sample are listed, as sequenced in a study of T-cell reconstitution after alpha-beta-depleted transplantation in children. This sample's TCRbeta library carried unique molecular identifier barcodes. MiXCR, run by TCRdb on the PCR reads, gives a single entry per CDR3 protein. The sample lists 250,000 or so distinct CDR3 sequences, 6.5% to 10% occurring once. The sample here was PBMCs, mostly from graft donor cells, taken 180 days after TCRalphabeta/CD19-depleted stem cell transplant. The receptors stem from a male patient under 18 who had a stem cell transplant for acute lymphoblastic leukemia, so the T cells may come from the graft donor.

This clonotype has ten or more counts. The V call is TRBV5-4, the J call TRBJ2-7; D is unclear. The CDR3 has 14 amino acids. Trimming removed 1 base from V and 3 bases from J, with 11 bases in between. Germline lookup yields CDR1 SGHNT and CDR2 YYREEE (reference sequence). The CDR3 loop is CASSLMGIGYEQYF. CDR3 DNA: TGTGCCAGCAGCTTGATGGGAATCGGCTACGAGCAGTACTTC.

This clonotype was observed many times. As DNA, the CDR3 is TGCGCCAGCAGCTGGGAGGCAGTCACAGATACGCAGTATTTT. Amino acids: CASSWEAVTDTQYF. This chain connects TRBV5-1 to TRBJ2-3, with D perhaps matching TRBD2 (6 bases). This CDR3 comprises 14 residues. V was shortened by 3 bases and J by 2 bases, with 10 bases between the two germline ends. The germline V gene encodes CDR1 SGHRS and CDR2 YFSETQ.